The 32 T cell receptor beta chains below all came from one sample that was sequenced in a study of blood T cell repertoires in COVID-19. This table comes from immunoSEQ multiplex PCR, and its TCRdb copy is limited to in-frame clones, with some not included. The sample lists hundreds of thousands of clones, about nine tenths occurring once. What was sequenced was PBMCs or T cells enriched from blood (not recorded which). All receptors derive from a woman in her forties or fifties who had recovered from COVID-19.

This clone was counted only a few times. This CDR3 is CASSESTTAVYGYTF. CDR3 coding DNA: TGTGCCAGCAGTGAATCAACGACAGCTGTCTATGGCTACACCTTC. The chain combines TRBV6-4 with TRBJ1-2, with D maybe TRBD1 (5 bases). The CDR3 consists of 15 residues. Germline V gene data show CDR1 as MRHNA and CDR2 as SNTAGT. The V gene lost 3 bases and the J gene lost 4 bases, with 15 bases spanning the gap.

V usage is TRBV6-2 or TRBV6-3 and J usage is TRBJ1-5, with 7 nucleotides matching TRBD1. From germline, CDR1 is MNHEY and CDR2 SVGEGT. V trimming: 0 bases; J trimming: 6 bases; junction bases outside the gene matches: 5. This CDR3 has 15 amino acids. CDR3 sequence: CASSYSLAGGQPQHF. CDR3 nucleotide sequence: TGTGCCAGCAGTTACTCGCTGGCAGGGGGTCAGCCCCAGCATTTT.

The V gene is TRBV2, the J gene TRBJ1-4, with a tentative D call TRBD1 (6 bases). Germline lookup yields CDR1 SNHLY and CDR2 FYNNEI. Trimming removed 1 base from V and 5 bases from J, with 8 bases in between. The CDR3 sequence is 14 residues long. For the CDR3, the DNA is TGTGCCAGCAGTGAAGGGGGGGGCAATGAAAAACTGTTTTTT. Its translation is CASSEGGGNEKLFF.

The chain recombines TRBV6-5 with TRBJ2-5; 9 bases line up with TRBD2. Trimming cost V 7 bases and J 1 base; bases outside gene matches: 7. The germline V gene encodes CDR1 MNHEY and CDR2 SVGAGI. The CDR3 length is 15 residues. The CDR3 DNA follows: TGTGCCAGCACCGGAGTGACTAGCGGCCAAGAGACCCAGTACTTC. It encodes CASTGVTSGQETQYF.

The chain couples TRBV7-2 to TRBJ1-6; 7 bases match TRBD1. This CDR3 is 15 amino acids long. The germline gives CDR1 SGHTA, CDR2 FQGNSA. The V segment lost 3 bases and the J segment 7 bases; nucleotides outside the gene matches: 6. CDR3 sequence reads: CASSFLQGMNSPLHF. In nucleotides, the CDR3 is TGTGCCAGCAGCTTCCTACAGGGGATGAATTCACCCCTCCACTTT.

V is TRBV6-5 and J is TRBJ2-7; D call uncertain. This CDR3 is 13 amino acids long. From germline, CDR1 is MNHEY and CDR2 SVGAGI. V shed 5 bases and J shed 2 bases, with 10 bases lying between them. The CDR3 DNA reads TGTGCCAGCAGTACCGGTCCACCCTACGAGCAGTACTTC. It specifies CASSTGPPYEQYF.

The chain carries TRBV5-6 and TRBJ2-6, with 7 bases identical to TRBD1. The length of the CDR3 is 16 residues. Germline V CDR1 and CDR2: SGHDT, YYEEEE. After removal of 2 bases from V and 0 bases from J, the junction contained 2 bases not matched to a gene. CDR3: CASSFYRGSGANVLTF. The CDR3 bases are TGTGCCAGCAGCTTTTACAGGGGCTCTGGGGCCAACGTCCTGACTTTC.

The chain joins TRBV21-1 to TRBJ1-1; the listed D gene, TRBD1, was not tested against the DNA. TRBV21-1 has pseudogene status. The CDR3 sequence is 17 residues long. The chain's CDR3 is CASSKSVQAFMNTEAFF. For the CDR3, the DNA is TGTGCCAGCAGCAAGTCCGTACAGGCGTTCATGAACACTGAAGCTTTCTTT.

The chain combines TRBV6-2 or TRBV6-3 with TRBJ2-7; maybe TRBD2 (6 bases). Trimming took 0 bases from V and 3 from J, leaving 24 bases between them. This CDR3 has 19 residues. Germline loops: CDR1 MNHEY, CDR2 SVGEGT. The CDR3 sequence is CASSYSNPVYRGTVYEQYF. Written as DNA, the CDR3 is TGTGCCAGCAGTTACTCGAATCCGGTCTATCGCGGGACGGTCTACGAGCAGTACTTC.

The rearrangement links TRBV28 to TRBJ2-1, with D uncertain. V was shortened by 6 bases and J by 2 bases, with 11 bases between the two germline ends. Germline V gene lookup returns CDR1 MDHEN and CDR2 SYDVKM. The CDR3 has 14 residues. CDR3 nucleotide sequence: TGTGCCAGCAGCTTCGAAATAGCCTACAATGAGCAGTTCTTC. It is translated as CASSFEIAYNEQFF.

The chain links TRBV19 to TRBJ1-2, with 7 bases matching TRBD1. Germline CDR1 LNHDA, CDR2 SQIVND (reference sequence). CDR3 size: 12 residues. V lost 3 bases, J lost 8 bases, and 3 bases stayed unmatched. As DNA, the CDR3 is TGTGCCAGTAGTATGACAGGGATCGGCTACACCTTC. Amino acids: CASSMTGIGYTF. Using reference TRBV19 and TRBJ1-2 for the parts outside the CDR3, the full variable domain is DGGITQSPKYLFRKEGQNVTLSCEQNLNHDAMYWYRQDPGQGLRLIYYSQIVNDFQKGDIAEGYSVSREKKESFPLTVTSAQKNPTAFYLCASSMTGIGYTFGSGTRLTVV.

The chain carries TRBV6-2 or TRBV6-3 and TRBJ1-3; D gene ambiguous. Trimming took 6 bases from V and 0 from J, leaving 12 bases between them. The CDR3 extends over 15 amino acids. CDR1 is MNHEY, CDR2 SVGEGT, per germline. Here the CDR3 reads CASRPGGYSGNTIYF. In DNA form, the CDR3 reads TGTGCCAGCAGGCCTGGCGGCTACTCTGGAAACACCATATATTTT.

This clone has just a few counts. The rearrangement joins TRBV27 to TRBJ1-2; TRBD1 matches at 8 bases. Germline V gene sequence: CDR1 MNHEY, CDR2 SMNVEV (reference sequence). The CDR3 consists of 14 residues. V trimming: 5 bases; J trimming: 2 bases; junction bases outside the gene matches: 4. In DNA, the CDR3 is TGTGCCAGCAGTCCCCGGGACAGGAACTATGGCTACACCTTC. Its translation: CASSPRDRNYGYTF.

CDR3: CASSPLQANTQYF. In DNA, the CDR3 is TGTGCCAGCAGTCCCCTCCAAGCAAATACGCAGTATTTT. The V and J genes are TRBV12-3 or TRBV12-4 and TRBJ2-3; D gene uncertain. The V end lost 5 bases, the J end lost 7 bases, and 13 bases lay between the germline ends. This CDR3 region has 13 residues.

The chain couples TRBV19 to TRBJ1-5; perhaps TRBD1 as D (6 bases). Germline-derived CDR1 and CDR2 are LNHDA and SQIVND (reference sequence). With 0 bases removed from V and 7 bases from J, the gap between germline ends came to 13 bases. This CDR3 has 15 amino acids. In DNA, the CDR3 is TGTGCCAGTAGTATAGATTACTCCAGGGGCCAGCCCCAGCATTTT. This gives the protein CASSIDYSRGQPQHF.

This chain joins TRBV6-2 or TRBV6-3 and TRBJ1-6, with a weak D call TRBD1 (6 bases). V lost 0 bases and J lost 5, with 20 bases in between. The CDR3 has 19 amino acids. Germline V gene lookup returns CDR1 MNHEY and CDR2 SVGEGT. As DNA, the CDR3 is TGTGCCAGCAGTTACTCGAGTCGAAAACAGGGACGGAATAATTCACCCCTCCACTTT. Protein: CASSYSSRKQGRNNSPLHF.

The V and J genes are TRBV24-1 and TRBJ2-1; 9 bases map to TRBD2. V lost 5 bases to trimming and J lost 1 base; unmatched junction nucleotides: 2. This CDR3 has 15 residues. The V gene's germline CDR1 is KGHDR and CDR2 SFDVKD. CDR3 protein: CATSGLAGSYNEQFF. The CDR3 region has the DNA TGTGCCACCAGTGGTCTAGCGGGATCCTACAATGAGCAGTTCTTC.

V usage is TRBV28 and J usage is TRBJ2-7; a weak D match, TRBD2 (5 bases). Germline-derived CDR1 and CDR2 are MDHEN and SYDVKM. CDR3 length equals 12 residues. Trimming took 3 bases from V and 4 from J, leaving 7 bases between them. The CDR3: CASSLGGYEQYF. The DNA of the CDR3 is TGTGCCAGCAGTTTGGGCGGGTACGAGCAGTACTTC.

V gene TRBV19 combines with J gene TRBJ1-5, with D possibly TRBD1 on 6 matching bases. With 4 bases removed from V and 7 bases from J, the gap between germline ends came to 11 bases. This CDR3 has 13 amino acids. Germline CDR1 and CDR2: LNHDA and SQIVND (reference sequence). The CDR3 bases are TGTGCCAGTAGTAGTGACAGGATCCAGCCCCAGCATTTT. Translating gives CASSSDRIQPQHF.

The chain is built from TRBV19 and TRBJ1-2; D uncertain. The CDR3 contains 14 residues. V gave up 6 bases and J gave up 4 bases, with 15 bases separating them. Germline loops: CDR1 LNHDA, CDR2 SQIVND (reference sequence). This CDR3 reads CASSTPAGFYGYTF. The CDR3 DNA sequence: TGTGCCAGTAGCACCCCGGCGGGTTTCTATGGCTACACCTTC.

The rearrangement uses TRBV6-5 and TRBJ2-7; TRBD2 might be the D (6 bases). V lost 6 bases and J 5 bases, leaving 17 bases between the germline ends. This CDR3 has 14 residues. From germline, CDR1 is MNHEY and CDR2 SVGAGI. The CDR3 region has the DNA TGTGCCAGCAGACCGGGGGTGACGGTAAACGAGCAGTACTTC. The encoded protein is CASRPGVTVNEQYF.

This chain connects TRBV6-2 or TRBV6-3 to TRBJ1-5, with 7 positions matching TRBD1. The germline V gene has CDR1 MNHEY and CDR2 SVGEGT. V shed 5 bases, J shed 3 bases, and the junction held 10 bases outside the gene matches. CDR3 length: 16 amino acids. The CDR3 reads CASSQDRVALNQPQHF. The DNA for the CDR3 is TGTGCCAGCAGTCAAGACAGGGTCGCCCTCAATCAGCCCCAGCATTTT.

The chain couples TRBV7-6 to TRBJ2-3; maybe TRBD1 (7 bases). Germline V lookup: CDR1 SGHVS, CDR2 FNYEAQ. The CDR3 totals 16 residues. Trimming stripped 1 base from V and 1 base from J, with 12 bases between. The chain's CDR3 is CASSLDAGQRTDTQYF. The CDR3 nucleotides are TGTGCCAGCAGCTTAGACGCGGGACAGCGCACAGATACGCAGTATTTT.

V usage is TRBV5-1 and J usage is TRBJ1-6; the match to TRBD1 covers 7 bases. The CDR3 sequence is 15 residues long. The ends lost 4 bases at V and 7 bases at J; junction bases unmatched: 8. Germline V gene lookup returns CDR1 SGHRS and CDR2 YFSETQ. The CDR3 spells CASSLPGQSNSPLHF. The CDR3 DNA is TGCGCCAGCAGCCTACCGGGACAGTCGAATTCACCCCTCCACTTT.

The rearrangement uses TRBV7-8 and TRBJ1-3; a possible D gene is TRBD1 (5 bases). This CDR3 region has 18 residues. The germline gives CDR1 SGHVS, CDR2 FQNEAQ. V was shortened by 4 bases and J by 0 bases, with 19 bases between the two germline ends. The CDR3 region has the DNA TGTGCCAGCAGCTCCCGCGGGGGATCAGGCCTCTCTGGAAACACCATATATTTT. Protein: CASSSRGGSGLSGNTIYF.

This chain connects TRBV6-6 to TRBJ2-5; 8 bases agree with TRBD2. Germline V gene lookup returns CDR1 MNHNY and CDR2 SVGAGI (reference sequence). V shed 8 bases and J 5 bases; nucleotides not matched to a gene: 10. The CDR3 runs 14 residues. The CDR3 here is CASQPAGGWETQYF. The CDR3 nucleotides read TGTGCCAGCCAACCCGCGGGGGGCTGGGAGACCCAGTACTTC.

J is TRBJ2-1 and V is TRBV30, with D perhaps TRBD2 (6 bases). The germline gives CDR1 GTSNPN, CDR2 SVGIG (reference sequence). This CDR3 contains 15 residues. The V end lost 3 bases, the J end lost 5 bases, and 17 bases lay between the germline ends. DNA of the CDR3: TGTGCCTGGAGCCCCGGGGGTAGCGACAACAATGAGCAGTTCTTC. As protein: CAWSPGGSDNNEQFF.

V and J are TRBV5-6 and TRBJ2-1, with 16 bases aligning to TRBD2. Germline values: CDR1 SGHDT, CDR2 YYEEEE. The CDR3 contains 16 residues. V shed 4 bases, J shed 8 bases, and the junction held 6 bases outside the gene matches. The CDR3 loop is CASSTGLAGGRDEQFF. CDR3 in DNA: TGTGCCAGCAGCACGGGACTAGCGGGAGGGCGGGATGAGCAGTTCTTC.

The chain links TRBV19 to TRBJ2-7; 10 bases align to TRBD1. CDR1 and CDR2 (germline): LNHDA, SQIVND (reference sequence). The CDR3 extends over 16 amino acids. The junction had 12 bases not matched to a gene; V was cut back by 5 bases and J by 5 bases. The CDR3 nucleotides read TGTGCCAGTAGTCCCTCGCCGGGACAGGGGATCCACGAGCAGTACTTC. Its protein product is CASSPSPGQGIHEQYF.

The chain couples TRBV9 to TRBJ1-1; D is possibly TRBD1 (5 bases). V was trimmed by 0 bases and J by 4 bases, leaving 7 bases between them. Germline values: CDR1 SGDLS, CDR2 YYNGEE. CDR3 length: 13 amino acids. The CDR3 nucleotides read TGTGCCAGCAGCGTAGTACAGGTCACTGAAGCTTTCTTT. It encodes CASSVVQVTEAFF.

The chain recombines TRBV5-4 with TRBJ2-1, with 8 bases lining up with TRBD2. V shed 4 bases and J 4 bases; nucleotides not matched to a gene: 7. The germline V gene encodes CDR1 SGHNT and CDR2 YYREEE (reference sequence). The CDR3 is 15 residues long. DNA for the CDR3: TGTGCCAGCAGCGATGGACTAGCCGAATACAATGAGCAGTTCTTC. Protein sequence: CASSDGLAEYNEQFF.

This chain links TRBV24-1 with TRBJ2-5, with 11 bases lining up with TRBD2. Trimming removed 7 bases from V and 5 bases from J; junction bases left unmatched: 5. This CDR3 spans 14 amino acids. Germline V gives CDR1 KGHDR, CDR2 SFDVKD. The CDR3 DNA follows: TGTGCCACCAGGACTAGCGGGACTAGTGAGACCCAGTACTTC. Amino acid sequence: CATRTSGTSETQYF.